The next 10 T cell receptor beta chains were all read from a single sample in a study of shared clonotypes between healthy human individuals. Here immunoSEQ multiplex PCR was the method, and the copy in TCRdb shows in-frame clones only, minus some. The data hold over 2 million clones, with over 85% observed a single time. Sequenced sample: naive CD4+ T cells sorted from blood. Indicated subset: CD45RA+ positively selected. The receptor source for this set is a man younger than 30 in good health.

The J gene is TRBJ1-1, the V gene TRBV18, with 8 positions matching TRBD1. Germline-derived CDR1 and CDR2 are KGHSH and LQKENI. The CDR3 is 15 residues long. V gave up 2 bases and J gave up 3 bases; unmatched junction bases: 5. For the CDR3, the DNA is TGTGCCAGCTCACCAACGACAGGGGCCGACACTGAAGCTTTCTTT. Translating it yields CASSPTTGADTEAFF.

This clone has just one count. The V and J genes are TRBV28 and TRBJ2-7; D gene uncertain. Germline CDR1 reads MDHEN; CDR2 reads SYDVKM. The CDR3 is made up of 14 amino acids. Between the trimmed V and J ends, which lost 4 bases and 4 bases, there was a span of 14 bases. This CDR3 is CASSWAGTKYEQYF. In DNA form, the CDR3 reads TGTGCCAGCAGTTGGGCAGGTACTAAGTACGAGCAGTACTTC.

This chain links TRBV5-7 with TRBJ1-4; D ambiguous. TRBV5-7 is given ORF status, its function remaining uncertain. Trimming cost V 4 bases and J 3 bases, with 7 bases left between them. This CDR3 is 13 amino acids long. Here the CDR3 reads CASSRRPNEKLFF. The CDR3 DNA sequence: TGTGCCAGCAGCCGCCGGCCTAATGAAAAACTGTTTTTT.

This sequence joins TRBV30 and TRBJ2-7; D call uncertain. The CDR3 extends over 15 amino acids. V lost 1 base and J lost 5, with 18 bases in between. Germline CDR1 and CDR2: GTSNPN and SVGIG (reference sequence). CDR3 nucleotides: TGTGCCTGGAGTGCCGGCAACCCGGTAGTCGACGAGCAGTACTTC. Translation: CAWSAGNPVVDEQYF.

The chain carries TRBV5-4 and TRBJ1-4; maybe TRBD1 (6 bases). CDR1 SGHNT and CDR2 YYREEE come from the germline V gene (reference sequence). CDR3 length equals 15 residues. V gave up 0 bases and J gave up 6 bases, with 12 bases separating them. The DNA for the CDR3 is TGTGCCAGCAGCTTGGCCGGCAGGGGAGATGAAAAACTGTTTTTT. Its translation: CASSLAGRGDEKLFF.

The chain recombines TRBV6-1 with TRBJ1-1; tentatively, D is TRBD1 (5 bases). This CDR3 spans 15 amino acids. The germline CDR1 and CDR2 sequences are MNHNS and SASEGT. Deletions cut 0 bases from V and 4 bases from J, with 12 bases between. The CDR3 here is CASSEAGGRITEAFF. CDR3 coding DNA: TGTGCCAGCAGTGAAGCGGGGGGACGGATCACTGAAGCTTTCTTT.

The chain has TRBV7-3 and TRBJ1-1; the match to TRBD1 covers 8 bases. From germline, CDR1 is SGHTA and CDR2 FQGTGA. There are 15 residues in the CDR3. V lost 0 bases, J lost 6 bases, and 6 bases stayed unmatched. As DNA, the CDR3 is TGTGCCAGCAGCTTAACGGCGACAGGGGTAGCTGAAGCTTTCTTT. Residues: CASSLTATGVAEAFF.

The chain combines TRBV6-6 with TRBJ1-2; no clear D. Per the germline V gene, CDR1 is MNHNY and CDR2 is SVGAGI (reference sequence). The V end was cut by 6 bases, the J end by 4 bases, with 3 bases between. This CDR3 contains 10 residues. The CDR3 is CASSRYGYTF. CDR3 DNA: TGTGCCAGCAGCCGCTATGGCTACACCTTC.

The chain joins TRBV6-6 to TRBJ2-7; D may match TRBD1 or TRBD2 (6 bases each). Germline V lookup: CDR1 MNHNY, CDR2 SVGAGI (reference sequence). Trimming left V 5 bases short and J 5 bases short, with 22 bases between. The CDR3 consists of 16 residues. CDR3: CASSALPRLGGNEQYF. The CDR3 nucleotides are TGTGCCAGCAGTGCCCTCCCGCGACTGGGGGGCAACGAGCAGTACTTC.

In its sample, this clone was seen a few times. The junction shows a germline mismatch at one end, possibly a read error. The sample carries other DNA sequences with the same CDR3. The V gene is TRBV2, the J gene TRBJ1-6; D gene unclear. Germline CDR1 reads SNHLY; CDR2 reads FYNNEI. The CDR3 totals 12 residues. This CDR3 is CASREDNSPLHF. The CDR3 DNA is TGTGCCAGCAGGGAAGATAATTCACCCCTCCACTTT.